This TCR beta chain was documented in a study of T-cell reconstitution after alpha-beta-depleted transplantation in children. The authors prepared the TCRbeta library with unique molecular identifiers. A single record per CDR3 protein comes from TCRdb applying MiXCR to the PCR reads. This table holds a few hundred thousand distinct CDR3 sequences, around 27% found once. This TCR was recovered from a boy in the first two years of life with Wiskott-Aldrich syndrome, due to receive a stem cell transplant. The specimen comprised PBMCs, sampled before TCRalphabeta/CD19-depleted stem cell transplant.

The CDR3 reads CAISPWGDSRGLAGFDTQYF. CDR3 DNA sequence: TGTGCCATCAGTCCGTGGGGGGATTCCAGAGGACTAGCGGGATTTGATACGCAGTATTTT. The chain combines TRBV10-3 with TRBJ2-3; 12 nucleotides line up with TRBD2. V gave up 5 bases and J gave up 6 bases; unmatched junction bases: 21. This CDR3 has 20 residues. CDR1 ENHRY and CDR2 SYGVKD come from the germline V gene.